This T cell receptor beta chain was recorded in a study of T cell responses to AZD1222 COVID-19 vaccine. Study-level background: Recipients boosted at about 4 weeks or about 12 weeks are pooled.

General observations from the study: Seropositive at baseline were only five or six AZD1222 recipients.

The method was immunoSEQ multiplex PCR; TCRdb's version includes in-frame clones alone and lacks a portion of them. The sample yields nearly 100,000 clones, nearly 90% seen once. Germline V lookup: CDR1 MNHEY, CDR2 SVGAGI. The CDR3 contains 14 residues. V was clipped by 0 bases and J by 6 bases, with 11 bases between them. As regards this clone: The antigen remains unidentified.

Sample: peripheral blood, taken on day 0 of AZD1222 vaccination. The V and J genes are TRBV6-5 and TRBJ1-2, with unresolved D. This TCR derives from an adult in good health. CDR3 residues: CASSYSGRTDGYTF. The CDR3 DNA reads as TGTGCCAGCAGTTACTCGGGGAGAACGGATGGCTACACCTTC.